These T cell receptor beta chains were read from a single sample in a study. TCRdb used MiXCR to reprocess the 5' RACE reads, holding one entry per CDR3 protein. The table lists tens of thousands of distinct CDR3 sequences, roughly 20% of them singletons. The sequenced material came from Tregs sorted from a lymph node. The receptors come from a female donor with breast cancer. Both conserved end residues are part of each CDR3. A D gene is named only where the DNA matches it firmly. Rows give clone size only sometimes, using once, few, many, or a class for an expanded clone.

v_call	d_call	j_call	clone_size	cdr3_aa	cdr3_nt
TRBV2	NA	TRBJ2-3	once	CASSERTDTQYF	TGTGCCAGCAGTGAAAGGACAGATACGCAGTATTTT
TRBV15	NA	TRBJ1-1	many	CATSKSRTDANTEAFF	TGTGCCACCAGCAAATCACGGACAGACGCGAACACTGAAGCTTTCTTT
TRBV6-2/TRBV6-3	NA	TRBJ2-2	few	CASSYGTGANTGELFF	TGTGCCAGCAGTTACGGGACGGGGGCGAACACCGGGGAGCTGTTTTTT
TRBV2	NA	TRBJ2-7	NA	CASSGTPYEQYF	TGTGCCAGCAGTGGGACACCCTACGAGCAGTACTTC
TRBV27	NA	TRBJ1-1	many	CASSPRWQGSEAFF	TGTGCCAGCAGTCCTCGTTGGCAGGGGTCTGAAGCTTTCTTT
TRBV27	NA	TRBJ2-1	few	CASSLGGSSYNEQFF	TGTGCCAGCAGTTTAGGGGGAAGCTCCTACAATGAGCAGTTCTTC
TRBV9	TRBD1	TRBJ2-1	NA	CASSVEDRGLDEQFF	TGTGCCAGCAGCGTAGAGGACAGGGGGCTGGATGAGCAGTTCTTC
TRBV7-2	NA	TRBJ2-1	few	CASSTYLSYNEQFF	TGTGCCAGCAGCACTTACCTCTCCTACAATGAGCAGTTCTTC
TRBV6-2/TRBV6-3	TRBD2	TRBJ2-7	NA	CAGSPLAGALYEQYF	TGTGCCGGCAGCCCCCTAGCGGGAGCCCTCTACGAGCAGTACTTC
TRBV6-1	NA	TRBJ1-2	few	CASTWGSDGYTF	TGTGCCAGCACATGGGGGTCCGATGGCTACACCTTC
TRBV5-1	TRBD1	TRBJ1-1	many	CASSPGQGVTEAFF	TGCGCCAGCAGCCCTGGACAGGGGGTCACTGAAGCTTTCTTT
TRBV29-1	NA	TRBJ1-2	NA	CSVDSNYGYTF	TGCAGCGTCGACAGTAACTATGGCTACACCTTC
TRBV9	NA	TRBJ2-2	NA	CASSFNPGTPNTGELFF	TGTGCCAGCAGCTTCAACCCCGGGACTCCCAACACCGGGGAGCTGTTTTTT
TRBV15	NA	TRBJ1-1	NA	CATSRDTEAFF	TGTGCCACCAGCAGAGATACAGAAGCTTTCTTT
TRBV5-1	NA	TRBJ1-6	medium-sized	CASSLDGTANSPLHF	TGCGCCAGCAGCTTGGACGGGACGGCAAATTCACCCCTCCACTTT
TRBV5-1	NA	TRBJ1-5	many	CASSLFGDGDQPQHF	TGCGCCAGCAGCTTATTCGGGGACGGGGATCAGCCCCAGCATTTT
TRBV20-1	TRBD1	TRBJ1-5	NA	CSARDRQGGNQPQHF	TGCAGTGCTAGAGATAGACAGGGTGGCAATCAGCCCCAGCATTTT
TRBV5-1	TRBD2	TRBJ2-7	NA	CTSRRLAGVGEQYF	TGCACCAGCAGAAGACTAGCGGGAGTAGGGGAGCAGTACTTC
TRBV29-1	TRBD1	TRBJ1-1	many	CSVSPPGQMNTEAFF	TGCAGCGTATCCCCACCGGGACAGATGAACACTGAAGCTTTCTTT
TRBV12-3/TRBV12-4	TRBD2	TRBJ2-1	many	CASRGGSYNEQFF	TGTGCCAGCCGGGGGGGCTCCTACAATGAGCAGTTCTTC
TRBV5-4	TRBD1	TRBJ1-2	NA	CASSEGTAYGYTF	TGTGCCAGCAGCGAGGGGACAGCCTATGGCTACACCTTC
TRBV6-6	NA	TRBJ2-2	NA	CACHPGDTGELFF	TGTGCCTGCCATCCTGGCGACACCGGGGAGCTGTTTTTT
TRBV7-9	TRBD2	TRBJ2-3	many	CASSFGAGVADTQYF	TGTGCCAGCAGCTTTGGTGCGGGAGTTGCAGATACGCAGTATTTT
TRBV7-9	NA	TRBJ2-3	many	CASGQGADTQYF	TGTGCCAGCGGTCAGGGTGCAGATACGCAGTATTTT
TRBV27	TRBD1	TRBJ2-3	many	CASSTGGGTDTQYF	TGTGCCAGCAGTACAGGGGGAGGCACAGATACGCAGTATTTT
TRBV7-8	NA	TRBJ1-5	many	CASSSTDTNQPQHF	TGTGCCAGCAGCTCGACAGACACCAATCAGCCCCAGCATTTT